This TCR beta chain was obtained from a study of CD8 T cells in Susac syndrome. With respect to this clonotype: Its cognate antigen is unknown.

Study outcomes and limitations: The TCR sequencing and HLA analysis in the study involved a relatively small number of individuals, as the study acknowledged.

The authors reverse transcribed roughly 0.5 to 1 ug RNA with random hexamers. Via MiXCR, TCRdb re-called the immunoSEQ multiplex PCR reads, giving one row per CDR3 protein. Among over 100,000 distinct CDR3 sequences, roughly 97% were seen once, and the ten largest hold 0.096%. CD8+ and CD4+ T cells circulating in blood were sequenced for TCR beta. This CDR3 is built from 12 residues. V was shortened by 4 bases and J by 8 bases, with 10 bases between the two germline ends. The germline V gene encodes CDR1 SGHRS and CDR2 YFSETQ. The sample was CD4+ T cells from PBMCs. The gene calls are TRBV5-1 and TRBJ2-1; tentatively, D is TRBD1 (5 bases). The sequence came from a human donor in good health. The CDR3 bases are TGCGCCAGCAGCCTGGACATCTATGAGCAGTTCTTC. Amino acid sequence: CASSLDIYEQFF.